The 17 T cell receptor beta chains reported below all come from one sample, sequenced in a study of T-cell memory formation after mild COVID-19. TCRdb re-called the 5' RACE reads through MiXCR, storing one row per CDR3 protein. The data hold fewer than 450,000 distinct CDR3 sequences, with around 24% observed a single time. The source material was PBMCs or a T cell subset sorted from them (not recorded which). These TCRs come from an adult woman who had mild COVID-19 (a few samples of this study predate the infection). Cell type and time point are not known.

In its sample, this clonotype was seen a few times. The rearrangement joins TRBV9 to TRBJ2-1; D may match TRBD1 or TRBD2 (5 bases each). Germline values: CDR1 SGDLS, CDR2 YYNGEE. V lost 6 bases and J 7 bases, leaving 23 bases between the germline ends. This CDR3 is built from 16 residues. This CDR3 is CASNGDEGGPLNEQFF. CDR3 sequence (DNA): TGTGCCAGCAATGGGGACGAGGGCGGGCCACTTAATGAGCAGTTCTTC.

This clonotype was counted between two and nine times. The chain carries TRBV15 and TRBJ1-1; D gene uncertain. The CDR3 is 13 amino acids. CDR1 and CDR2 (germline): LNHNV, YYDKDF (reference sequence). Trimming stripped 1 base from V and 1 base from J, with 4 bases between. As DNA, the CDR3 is TGTGCCACCAGCAGAGGGGGGAACACTGAAGCTTTCTTT. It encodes CATSRGGNTEAFF.

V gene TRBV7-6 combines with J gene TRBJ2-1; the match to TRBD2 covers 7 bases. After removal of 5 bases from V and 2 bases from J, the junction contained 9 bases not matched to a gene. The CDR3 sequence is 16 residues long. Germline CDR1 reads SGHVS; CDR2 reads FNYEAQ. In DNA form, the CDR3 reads TGTGCCAGCAGCCGGGGATCAGCGGGGACCTACAATGAGCAGTTCTTC. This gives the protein CASSRGSAGTYNEQFF.

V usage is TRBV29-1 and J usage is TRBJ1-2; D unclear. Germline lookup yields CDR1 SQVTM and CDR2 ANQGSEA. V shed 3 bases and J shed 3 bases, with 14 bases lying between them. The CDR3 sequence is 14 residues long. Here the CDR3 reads CSVDPLGGYYGYTF. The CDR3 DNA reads TGCAGCGTTGATCCTTTGGGCGGATACTATGGCTACACCTTC.

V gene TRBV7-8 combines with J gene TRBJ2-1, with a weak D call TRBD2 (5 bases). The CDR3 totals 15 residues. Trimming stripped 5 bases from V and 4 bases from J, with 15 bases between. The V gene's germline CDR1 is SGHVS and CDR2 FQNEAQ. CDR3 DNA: TGTGCCAGCAGCGGCTCCGGGATTCGTTACAATGAGCAGTTCTTC. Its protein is CASSGSGIRYNEQFF.

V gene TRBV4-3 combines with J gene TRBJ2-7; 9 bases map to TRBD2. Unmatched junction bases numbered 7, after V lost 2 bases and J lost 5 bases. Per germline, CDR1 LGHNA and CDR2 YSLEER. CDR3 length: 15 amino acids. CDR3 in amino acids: CASSQQRGLADEQYF. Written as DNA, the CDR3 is TGCGCCAGCAGCCAACAGAGGGGACTAGCAGACGAGCAGTACTTC.

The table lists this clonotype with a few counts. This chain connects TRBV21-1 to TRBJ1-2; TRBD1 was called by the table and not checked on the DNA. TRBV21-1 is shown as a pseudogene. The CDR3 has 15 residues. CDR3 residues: CASPLDRDKNYGYTF. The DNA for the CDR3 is TGTGCCAGCCCGCTGGACCGGGACAAAAACTATGGCTACACCTTC.

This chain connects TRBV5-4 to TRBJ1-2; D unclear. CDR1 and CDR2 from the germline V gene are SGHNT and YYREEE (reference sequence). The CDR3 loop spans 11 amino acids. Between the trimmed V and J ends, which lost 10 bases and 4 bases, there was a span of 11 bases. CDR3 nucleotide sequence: TGTGCCGGCGGCAGCACCTATGGCTACACCTTC. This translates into CAGGSTYGYTF.

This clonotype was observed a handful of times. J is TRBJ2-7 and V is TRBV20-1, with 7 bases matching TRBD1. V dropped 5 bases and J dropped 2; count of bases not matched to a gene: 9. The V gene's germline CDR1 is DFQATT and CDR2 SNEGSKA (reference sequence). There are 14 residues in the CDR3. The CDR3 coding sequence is TGCAGTGCTCGACACGGGGACAGACCCTACGAGCAGTACTTC. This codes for CSARHGDRPYEQYF.

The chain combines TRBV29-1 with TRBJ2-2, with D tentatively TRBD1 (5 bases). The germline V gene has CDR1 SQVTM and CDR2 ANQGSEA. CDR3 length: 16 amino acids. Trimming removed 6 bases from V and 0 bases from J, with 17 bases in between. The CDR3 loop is CSVAPSTASNTGELFF. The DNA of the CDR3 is TGCAGCGTCGCCCCGTCGACAGCCTCGAACACCGGGGAGCTGTTTTTT.

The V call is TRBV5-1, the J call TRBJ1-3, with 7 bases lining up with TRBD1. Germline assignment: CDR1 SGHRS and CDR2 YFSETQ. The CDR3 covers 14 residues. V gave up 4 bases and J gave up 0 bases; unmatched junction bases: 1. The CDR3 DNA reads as TGCGCCAGCAGCGGGGACAGCTCTGGAAACACCATATATTTT. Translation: CASSGDSSGNTIYF.

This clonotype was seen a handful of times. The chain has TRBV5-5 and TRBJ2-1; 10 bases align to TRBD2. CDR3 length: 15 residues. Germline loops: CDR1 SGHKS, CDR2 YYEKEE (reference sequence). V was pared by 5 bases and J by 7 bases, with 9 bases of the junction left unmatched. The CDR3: CASRVVAGGKNEQFF. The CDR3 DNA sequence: TGTGCCAGCAGAGTCGTAGCGGGGGGTAAAAATGAGCAGTTCTTC.

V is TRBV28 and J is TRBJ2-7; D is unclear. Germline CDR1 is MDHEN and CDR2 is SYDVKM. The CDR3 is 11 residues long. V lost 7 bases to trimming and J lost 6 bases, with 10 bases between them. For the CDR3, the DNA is TGTGCCAGCAACCAGTACTGCGAGCAGTACTTC. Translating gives CASNQYCEQYF.

The DNA for the CDR3 is TGCGCCAGCAGGCCTGGTAGCACAGATACGCAGTATTTT. This gives the protein CASRPGSTDTQYF. The rearrangement uses TRBV5-1 and TRBJ2-3, with D uncertain. The CDR3 has 13 amino acids. Germline lookup yields CDR1 SGHRS and CDR2 YFSETQ. Trimming stripped 5 bases from V and 0 bases from J, with 7 bases between.

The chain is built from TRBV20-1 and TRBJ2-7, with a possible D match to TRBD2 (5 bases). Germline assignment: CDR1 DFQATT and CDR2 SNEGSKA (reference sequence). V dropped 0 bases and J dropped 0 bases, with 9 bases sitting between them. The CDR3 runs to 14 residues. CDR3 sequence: CSARDEGGSYEQYF. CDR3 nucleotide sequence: TGCAGTGCTAGAGATGAAGGAGGCTCCTACGAGCAGTACTTC.

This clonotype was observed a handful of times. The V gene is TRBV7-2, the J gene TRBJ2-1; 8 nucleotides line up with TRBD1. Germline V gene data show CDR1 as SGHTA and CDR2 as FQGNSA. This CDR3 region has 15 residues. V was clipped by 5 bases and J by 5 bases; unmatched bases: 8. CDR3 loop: CASSPDRGIHNEQFF. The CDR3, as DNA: TGTGCCAGCAGCCCCGACAGGGGAATCCACAATGAGCAGTTCTTC.

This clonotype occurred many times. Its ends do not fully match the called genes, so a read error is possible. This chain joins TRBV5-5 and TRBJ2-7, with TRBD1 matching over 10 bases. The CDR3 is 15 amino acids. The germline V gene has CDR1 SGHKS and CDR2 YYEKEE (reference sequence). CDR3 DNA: TGCGCCAGCAGCTTGGGACAGGGGATCTCCTACGAGCAGTACTTC. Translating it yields CASSLGQGISYEQYF.